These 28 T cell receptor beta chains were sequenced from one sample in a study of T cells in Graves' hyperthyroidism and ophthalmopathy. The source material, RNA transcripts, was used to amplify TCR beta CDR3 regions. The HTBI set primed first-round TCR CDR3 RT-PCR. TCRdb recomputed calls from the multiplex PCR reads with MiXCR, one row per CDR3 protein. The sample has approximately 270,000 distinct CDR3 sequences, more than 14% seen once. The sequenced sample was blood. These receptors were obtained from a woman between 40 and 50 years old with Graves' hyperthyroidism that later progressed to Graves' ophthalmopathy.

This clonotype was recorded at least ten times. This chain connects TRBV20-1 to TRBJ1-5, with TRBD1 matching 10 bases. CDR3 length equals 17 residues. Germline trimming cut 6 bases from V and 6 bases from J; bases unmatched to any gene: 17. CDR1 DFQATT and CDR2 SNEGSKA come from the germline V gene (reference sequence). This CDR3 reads CSAPTGTGVFRGQPQHF. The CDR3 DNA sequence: TGCAGTGCCCCAACCGGGACAGGGGTATTCCGTGGTCAGCCCCAGCATTTT.

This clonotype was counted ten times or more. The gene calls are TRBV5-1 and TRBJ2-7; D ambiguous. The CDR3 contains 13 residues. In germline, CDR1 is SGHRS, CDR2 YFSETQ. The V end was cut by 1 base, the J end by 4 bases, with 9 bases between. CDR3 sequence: CASSLRTEYEQYF. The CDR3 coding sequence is TGCGCCAGCAGCTTGAGAACAGAGTACGAGCAGTACTTC. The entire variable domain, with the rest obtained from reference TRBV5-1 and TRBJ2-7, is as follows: KAGVTQTPRYLIKTRGQQVTLSCSPISGHRSVSWYQQTPGQGLQFLFEYFSETQRNKGNFPGRFSGRQFSNSRSEMNVSTLELGDSALYLCASSLRTEYEQYFGPGTRLTVT.

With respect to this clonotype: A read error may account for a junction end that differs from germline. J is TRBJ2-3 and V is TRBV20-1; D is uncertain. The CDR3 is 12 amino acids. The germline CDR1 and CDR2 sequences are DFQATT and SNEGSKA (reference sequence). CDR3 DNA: TGCAGTGCTAATTTAGTCACAGATACGCGGTATTTT. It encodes CSANLVTDTRYF.

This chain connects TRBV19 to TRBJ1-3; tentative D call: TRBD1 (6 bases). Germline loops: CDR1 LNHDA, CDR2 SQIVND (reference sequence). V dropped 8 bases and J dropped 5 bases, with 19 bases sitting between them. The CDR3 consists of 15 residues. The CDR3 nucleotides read TGTGCCAGTTGGTCCCGGACAGACCCGAGAAACACCATATATTTT. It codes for CASWSRTDPRNTIYF.

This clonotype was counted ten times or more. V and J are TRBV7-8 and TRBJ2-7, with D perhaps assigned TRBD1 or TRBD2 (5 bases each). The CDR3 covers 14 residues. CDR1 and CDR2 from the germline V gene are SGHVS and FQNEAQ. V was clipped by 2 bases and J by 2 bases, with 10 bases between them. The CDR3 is CASSLSGGTYEQYF. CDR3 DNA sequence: TGTGCCAGCAGCTTAAGTGGGGGAACCTACGAGCAGTACTTC.

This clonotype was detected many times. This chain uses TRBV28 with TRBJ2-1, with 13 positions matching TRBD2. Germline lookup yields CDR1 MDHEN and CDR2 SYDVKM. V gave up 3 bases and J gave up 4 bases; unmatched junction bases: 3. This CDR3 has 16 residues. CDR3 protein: CASSFWTSGSYNEQFF. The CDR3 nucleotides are TGTGCCAGCAGTTTCTGGACTAGCGGGAGTTACAATGAGCAGTTCTTC.

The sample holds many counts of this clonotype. Here the CDR3 DNA reads TGTGCCAGCAGCCGGACAGGGAGGATCCCAGATACGCAGTATTTT. This gives the protein CASSRTGRIPDTQYF. The genes are TRBV12-3 or TRBV12-4 and TRBJ2-3, with TRBD1 identical over 8 bases. The CDR3 sequence is 15 residues long. The V and J ends lost 6 bases and 4 bases, in that order; junction bases with no gene match: 9.

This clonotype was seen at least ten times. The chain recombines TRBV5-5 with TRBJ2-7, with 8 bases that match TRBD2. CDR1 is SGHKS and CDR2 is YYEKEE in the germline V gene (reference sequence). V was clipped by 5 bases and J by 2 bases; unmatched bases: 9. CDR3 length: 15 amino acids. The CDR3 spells CASRRTSGGAYEQYF. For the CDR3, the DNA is TGTGCCAGCAGAAGAACTAGCGGTGGAGCCTACGAGCAGTACTTC.

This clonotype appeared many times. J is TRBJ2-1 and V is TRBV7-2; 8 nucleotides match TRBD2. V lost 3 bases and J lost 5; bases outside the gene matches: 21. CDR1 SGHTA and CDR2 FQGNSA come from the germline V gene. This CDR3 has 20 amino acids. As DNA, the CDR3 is TGTGCCAGCAGCTTTCTTCTCACGCCCGTCGGGAGGGAGGAGGACAATGAGCAGTTCTTC. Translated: CASSFLLTPVGREEDNEQFF.

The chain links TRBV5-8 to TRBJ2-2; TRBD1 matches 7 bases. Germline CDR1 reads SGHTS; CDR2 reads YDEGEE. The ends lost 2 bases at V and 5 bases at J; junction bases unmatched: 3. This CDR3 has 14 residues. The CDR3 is CASSFDRVTGELFF. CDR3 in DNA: TGTGCCAGCAGCTTTGACAGGGTTACCGGGGAGCTGTTTTTT.

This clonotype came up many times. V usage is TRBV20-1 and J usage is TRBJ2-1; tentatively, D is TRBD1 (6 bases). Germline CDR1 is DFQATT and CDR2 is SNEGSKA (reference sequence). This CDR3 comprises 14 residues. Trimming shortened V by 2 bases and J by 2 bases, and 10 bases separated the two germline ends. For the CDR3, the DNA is TGCAGTGCTAGAAGGGACAAAGCCTACAATGAGCAGTTCTTC. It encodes CSARRDKAYNEQFF.

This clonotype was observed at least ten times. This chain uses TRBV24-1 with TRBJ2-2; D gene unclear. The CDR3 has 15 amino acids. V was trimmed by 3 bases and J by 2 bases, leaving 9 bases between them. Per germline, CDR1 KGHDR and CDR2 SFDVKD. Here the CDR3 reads CATSDHSPNTGELFF. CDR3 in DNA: TGTGCCACCAGTGATCATAGTCCCAACACCGGGGAGCTGTTTTTT.

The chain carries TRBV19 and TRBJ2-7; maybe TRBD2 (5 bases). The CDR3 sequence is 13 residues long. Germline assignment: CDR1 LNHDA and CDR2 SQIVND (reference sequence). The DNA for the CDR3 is TGTGCTACCCGGGCGGGCAGCTCCTACGAGCAGTACTTC. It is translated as CATRAGSSYEQYF.

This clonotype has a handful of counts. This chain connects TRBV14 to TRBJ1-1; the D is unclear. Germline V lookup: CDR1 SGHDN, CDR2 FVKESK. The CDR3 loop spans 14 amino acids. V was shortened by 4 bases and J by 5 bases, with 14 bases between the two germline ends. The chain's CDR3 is CASSRRTTLTEAFF. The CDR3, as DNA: TGTGCCAGCAGCCGCAGGACTACTCTGACTGAAGCTTTCTTT.

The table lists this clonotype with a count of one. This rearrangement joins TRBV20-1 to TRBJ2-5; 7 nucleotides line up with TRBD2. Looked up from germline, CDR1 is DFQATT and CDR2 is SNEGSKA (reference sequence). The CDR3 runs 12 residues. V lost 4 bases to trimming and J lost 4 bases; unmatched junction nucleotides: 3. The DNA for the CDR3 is TGCAGTGCTAAGATAGCGGGAGAGACCCAGTACTTC. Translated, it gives CSAKIAGETQYF.

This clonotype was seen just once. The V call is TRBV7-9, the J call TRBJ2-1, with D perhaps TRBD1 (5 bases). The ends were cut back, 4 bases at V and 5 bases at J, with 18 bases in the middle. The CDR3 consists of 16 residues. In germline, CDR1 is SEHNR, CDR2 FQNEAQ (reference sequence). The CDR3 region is CASSYLVGQSNNEQFF. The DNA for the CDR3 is TGTGCCAGCAGCTATTTGGTGGGGCAGTCAAACAATGAGCAGTTCTTC.

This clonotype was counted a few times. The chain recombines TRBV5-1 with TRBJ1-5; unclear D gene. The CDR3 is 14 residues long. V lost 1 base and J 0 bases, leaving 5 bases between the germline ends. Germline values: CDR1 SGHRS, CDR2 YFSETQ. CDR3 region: CASSLIGSNQPQHF. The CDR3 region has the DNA TGCGCCAGCAGCTTGATTGGTAGCAATCAGCCCCAGCATTTT.

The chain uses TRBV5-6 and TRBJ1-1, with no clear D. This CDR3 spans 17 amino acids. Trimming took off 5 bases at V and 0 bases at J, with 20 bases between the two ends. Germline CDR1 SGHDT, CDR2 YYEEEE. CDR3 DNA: TGTGCCAGCAGGCTCGGTTGGAGGAGGTACATGAACACTGAAGCTTTCTTT. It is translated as CASRLGWRRYMNTEAFF.

CDR3 in amino acids: CASSSPSRELAYEQYF. CDR3 sequence (DNA): TGTGCCAGCAGTTCGCCCTCCCGCGAGCTGGCCTACGAGCAGTACTTC. The chain couples TRBV28 to TRBJ2-7; D call uncertain. Germline CDR1 and CDR2: MDHEN and SYDVKM. This CDR3 region has 16 residues. The V gene lost 4 bases and the J gene lost 2 bases, with 18 bases spanning the gap.

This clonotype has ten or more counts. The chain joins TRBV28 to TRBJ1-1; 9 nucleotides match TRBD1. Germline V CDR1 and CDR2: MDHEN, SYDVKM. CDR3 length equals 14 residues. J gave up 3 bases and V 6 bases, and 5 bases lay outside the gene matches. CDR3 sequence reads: CASRDRGDHTEAFF. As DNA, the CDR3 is TGTGCCAGCAGGGACAGGGGTGATCACACTGAAGCTTTCTTT.

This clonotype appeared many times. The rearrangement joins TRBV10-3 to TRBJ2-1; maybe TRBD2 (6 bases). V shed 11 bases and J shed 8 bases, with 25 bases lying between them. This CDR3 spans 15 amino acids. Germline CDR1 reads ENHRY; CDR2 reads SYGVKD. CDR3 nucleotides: TGTGCCTCTTGGACGGGAGTTTTCGGTTCATATGAGCAGTTCTTC. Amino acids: CASWTGVFGSYEQFF.

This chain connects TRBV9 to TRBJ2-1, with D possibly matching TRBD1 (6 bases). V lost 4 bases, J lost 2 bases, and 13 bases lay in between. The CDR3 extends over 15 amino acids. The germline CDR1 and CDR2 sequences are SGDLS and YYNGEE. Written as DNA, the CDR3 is TGTGCCAGCAGCTTGGACAGCCCTCCCTACAATGAGCAGTTCTTC. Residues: CASSLDSPPYNEQFF.

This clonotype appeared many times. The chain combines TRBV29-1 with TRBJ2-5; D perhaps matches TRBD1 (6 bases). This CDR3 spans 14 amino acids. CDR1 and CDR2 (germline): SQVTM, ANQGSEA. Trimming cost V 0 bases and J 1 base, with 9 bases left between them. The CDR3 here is CSVEDVGAQETQYF. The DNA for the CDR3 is TGCAGCGTTGAAGATGTGGGGGCCCAAGAGACCCAGTACTTC.

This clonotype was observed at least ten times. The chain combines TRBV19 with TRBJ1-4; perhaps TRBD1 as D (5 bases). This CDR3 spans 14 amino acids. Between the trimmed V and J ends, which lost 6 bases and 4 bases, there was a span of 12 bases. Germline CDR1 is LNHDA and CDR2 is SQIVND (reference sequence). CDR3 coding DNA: TGTGCCAGTAGCCTGGGACGGATTAATGAAAAACTGTTTTTT. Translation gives CASSLGRINEKLFF.

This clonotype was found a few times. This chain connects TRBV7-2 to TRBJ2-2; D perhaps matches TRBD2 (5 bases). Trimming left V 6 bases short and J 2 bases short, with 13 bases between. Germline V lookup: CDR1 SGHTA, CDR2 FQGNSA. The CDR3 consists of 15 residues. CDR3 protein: CASRTRSGNTGELFF. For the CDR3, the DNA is TGTGCCAGCAGGACGCGGAGCGGCAACACCGGGGAGCTGTTTTTT.

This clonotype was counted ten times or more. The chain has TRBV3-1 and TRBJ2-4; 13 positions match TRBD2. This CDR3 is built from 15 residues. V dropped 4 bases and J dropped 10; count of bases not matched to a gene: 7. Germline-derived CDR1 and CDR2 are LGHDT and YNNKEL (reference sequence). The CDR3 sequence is CASSPRTSGSLIQYF. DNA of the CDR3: TGTGCCAGCAGCCCGAGGACTAGCGGGAGTCTAATTCAGTACTTC.

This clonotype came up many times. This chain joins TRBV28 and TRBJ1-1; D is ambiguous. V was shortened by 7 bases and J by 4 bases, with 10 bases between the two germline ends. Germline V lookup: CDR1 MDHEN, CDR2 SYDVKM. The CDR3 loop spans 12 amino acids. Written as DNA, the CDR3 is TGTGCCAGCACCTCCCCCGTCACTGAAGCTTTCTTT. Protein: CASTSPVTEAFF.

CDR3 nucleotides: TGTGCCAGCAGCGACCGGCGGGAGGGCACAGATACGCAGTATTTT. This encodes CASSDRREGTDTQYF. The chain links TRBV7-9 to TRBJ2-3; the match to TRBD2 covers 8 bases. Germline V CDR1 and CDR2: SEHNR, FQNEAQ (reference sequence). V shed 5 bases, J shed 1 base, and the junction held 5 bases outside the gene matches. This CDR3 spans 15 amino acids.